The clone carrying this T cell receptor beta chain was found once. Its antigen is unidentified. The CDR3 is 14 amino acids. Germline V lookup: CDR1 LNHDA, CDR2 SQIVND (reference sequence). V lost 5 bases to trimming and J lost 2 bases; unmatched junction nucleotides: 4. The data originate from a study of cytomegalovirus exposure and HLA in healthy donors. With 60 Vbeta and 13 Jbeta primers, the PCR was carried out. Profiling relied on immunoSEQ multiplex PCR, and the TCRdb table lists in-frame clones only, not all of them. Of some 120,000 clones listed, about 80% are singletons. Participants comprised healthy donors of bone marrow. Study observations and caveats: It is likely that the observed cluster of highly shared sequence variants was a sequencing artifact. Later on, an analysis found that several of the most significant clusters appeared to be linked to common viral pathogens, which included parvovirus B19. Later on, analysis showed that most CMV-associated TCR beta chains appeared to be HLA-restricted.

This TCR was sampled from a female donor in good health and CMV-seronegative. Sequenced: PBMCs. The chain carries TRBV19 and TRBJ2-7, with 9 bases aligning to TRBD1. The CDR3 is CASSAGTGPYEQYF. In DNA form, the CDR3 reads TGTGCCAGTAGTGCCGGGACAGGGCCCTACGAGCAGTACTTC.